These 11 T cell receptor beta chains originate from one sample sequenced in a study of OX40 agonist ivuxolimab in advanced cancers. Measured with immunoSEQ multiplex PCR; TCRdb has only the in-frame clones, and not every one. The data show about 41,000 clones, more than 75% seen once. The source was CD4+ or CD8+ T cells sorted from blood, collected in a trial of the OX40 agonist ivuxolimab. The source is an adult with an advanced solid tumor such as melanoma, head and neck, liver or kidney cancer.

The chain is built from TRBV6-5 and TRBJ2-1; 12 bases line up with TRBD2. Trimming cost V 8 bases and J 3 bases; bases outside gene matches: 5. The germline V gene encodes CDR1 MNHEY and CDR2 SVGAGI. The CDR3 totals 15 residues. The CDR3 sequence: CASRGLAGSYNEQFF. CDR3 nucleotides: TGTGCCAGCCGGGGACTAGCGGGCAGCTACAATGAGCAGTTCTTC.

CDR3 protein: CASSRQAIQPQHF. The CDR3 region has the DNA TGTGCCAGTAGTCGACAGGCTATTCAGCCCCAGCATTTT. The chain uses TRBV19 and TRBJ1-5; D is perhaps TRBD1 (6 bases). The germline gives CDR1 LNHDA, CDR2 SQIVND (reference sequence). The CDR3 length is 13 residues. V was trimmed by 5 bases and J by 6 bases, leaving 11 bases between them.

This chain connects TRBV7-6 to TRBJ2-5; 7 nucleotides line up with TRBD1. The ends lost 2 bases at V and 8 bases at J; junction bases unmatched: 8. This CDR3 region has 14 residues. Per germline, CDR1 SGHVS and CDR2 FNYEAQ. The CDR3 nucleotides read TGTGCCAGCAGCTTATCCAGGACAGGTGGCACCCAGTACTTC. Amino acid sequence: CASSLSRTGGTQYF.

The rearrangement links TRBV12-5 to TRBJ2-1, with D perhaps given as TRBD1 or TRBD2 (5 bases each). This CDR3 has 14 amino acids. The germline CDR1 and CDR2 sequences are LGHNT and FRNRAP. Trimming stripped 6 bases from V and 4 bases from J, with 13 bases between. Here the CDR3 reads CASGRGDLYNEQFF. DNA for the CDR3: TGTGCTAGTGGCAGAGGGGACCTATACAATGAGCAGTTCTTC. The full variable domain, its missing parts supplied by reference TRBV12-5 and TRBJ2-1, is DARVTQTPRHKVTEMGQEVTMRCQPILGHNTVFWYRQTMMQGLELLAYFRNRAPLDDSGMPKDRFSAEMPDATLATLKIQPSEPRDSAVYFCASGRGDLYNEQFFGPGTRLTVL.

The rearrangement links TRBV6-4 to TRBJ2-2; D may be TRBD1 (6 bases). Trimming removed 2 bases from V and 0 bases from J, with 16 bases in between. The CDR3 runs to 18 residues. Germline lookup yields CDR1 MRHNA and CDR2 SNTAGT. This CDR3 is CASSDGMGHLTNTGELFF. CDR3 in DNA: TGTGCCAGCAGTGACGGTATGGGACATCTTACGAACACCGGGGAGCTGTTTTTT.

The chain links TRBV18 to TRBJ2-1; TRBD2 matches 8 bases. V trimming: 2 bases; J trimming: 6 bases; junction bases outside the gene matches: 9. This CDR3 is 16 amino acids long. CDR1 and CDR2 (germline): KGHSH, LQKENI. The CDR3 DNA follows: TGTGCCAGCTCACCAGACTCGGGACTAGGGACCAATGAGCAGTTCTTC. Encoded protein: CASSPDSGLGTNEQFF.

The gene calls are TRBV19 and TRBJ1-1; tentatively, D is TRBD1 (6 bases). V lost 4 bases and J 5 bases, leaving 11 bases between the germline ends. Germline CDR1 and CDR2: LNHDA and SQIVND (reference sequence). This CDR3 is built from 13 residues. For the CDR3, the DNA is TGTGCCAGTAGTAGTCAGGGGTTAACTGAAGCTTTCTTT. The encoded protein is CASSSQGLTEAFF.

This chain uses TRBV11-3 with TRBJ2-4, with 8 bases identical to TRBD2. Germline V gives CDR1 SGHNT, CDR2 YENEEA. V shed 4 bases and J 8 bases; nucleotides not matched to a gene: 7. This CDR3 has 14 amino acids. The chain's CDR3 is CASSSAGEGDIQYF. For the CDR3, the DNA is TGTGCCAGCAGCTCAGCGGGGGAGGGAGACATTCAGTACTTC.

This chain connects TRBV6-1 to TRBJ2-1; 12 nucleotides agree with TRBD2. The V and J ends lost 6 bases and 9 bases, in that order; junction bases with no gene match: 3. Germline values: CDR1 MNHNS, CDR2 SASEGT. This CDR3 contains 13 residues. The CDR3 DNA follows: TGTGCCAGCAGGGAGGGACTAGCGGGTGAGCAGTTCTTC. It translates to CASREGLAGEQFF.

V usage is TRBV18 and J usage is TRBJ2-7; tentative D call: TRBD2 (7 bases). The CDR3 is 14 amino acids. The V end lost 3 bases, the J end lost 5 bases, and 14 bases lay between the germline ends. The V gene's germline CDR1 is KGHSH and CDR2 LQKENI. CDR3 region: CASSPVRGGDEQYF. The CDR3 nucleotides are TGTGCCAGCTCACCTGTGAGGGGGGGAGACGAGCAGTACTTC.

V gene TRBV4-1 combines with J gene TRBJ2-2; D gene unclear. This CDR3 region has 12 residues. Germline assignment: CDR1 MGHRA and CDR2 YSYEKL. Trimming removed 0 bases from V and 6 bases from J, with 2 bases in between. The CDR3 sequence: CASSQDAGELFF. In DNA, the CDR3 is TGCGCCAGCAGCCAAGATGCCGGGGAGCTGTTTTTT.